These 2 T cell receptor beta chains were sequenced from one sample in a study of blood T cell repertoires in COVID-19. Sequencing was performed with immunoSEQ multiplex PCR; in TCRdb, only in-frame clones are kept and a portion is missing. The sample lists some 21,000 clones, 85% occurring once. Input material: peripheral blood. All receptors come from a human donor with active COVID-19. The donor label of this sample is uncertain.

This chain uses TRBV19 with TRBJ2-7, with 9 nucleotides matching TRBD1. CDR3 size: 13 residues. After removal of 8 bases from V and 2 bases from J, the junction contained 4 bases not matched to a gene. The germline V gene has CDR1 LNHDA and CDR2 SQIVND (reference sequence). The CDR3 protein is CASGQGNPYEQYF. CDR3 in DNA: TGTGCCAGTGGACAGGGGAATCCCTACGAGCAGTACTTC.

This clone appeared a single time. The chain is built from TRBV3-1 (or the pseudogene TRBV3-2) and TRBJ2-7; 9 bases align to TRBD2. The CDR3 is 13 residues long. Germline V CDR1 and CDR2: LGHDT, YNNKEL (reference sequence). The V segment lost 7 bases and the J segment 2 bases; nucleotides outside the gene matches: 3. The CDR3 spells CASKAGGTYEQYF. The CDR3 DNA is TGTGCCAGCAAGGCGGGGGGGACCTACGAGCAGTACTTC.